The 17 T cell receptor beta chains below were found in one sample sequenced in a study of somatic mutations in cytotoxic T cells in rheumatoid arthritis. Data came from immunoSEQ multiplex PCR; TCRdb stores just in-frame clones and leaves some out. The profile covers about 19,000 clones, with 86% appearing a single time and roughly 14% taken by the ten largest. The specimen sequenced was CD8+ T cells sorted from blood. Receptors were obtained from a man between 40 and 49 years old in good health.

The V gene is TRBV13, the J gene TRBJ2-7; D might be TRBD1 (6 bases). V lost 0 bases to trimming and J lost 3 bases, with 9 bases between them. The germline V gene encodes CDR1 PRHDT and CDR2 FYEKMQ (reference sequence). The CDR3 totals 14 residues. The CDR3 reads CASSLGQGGYEQYF. The CDR3 DNA reads as TGTGCCAGCAGCTTAGGACAGGGCGGCTACGAGCAGTACTTC.

This rearrangement joins TRBV7-6 to TRBJ2-3; no definite D call. The ends were cut back, 2 bases at V and 4 bases at J, with 4 bases in the middle. The CDR3 runs 12 residues. Germline loops: CDR1 SGHVS, CDR2 FNYEAQ. The CDR3 region is CASSLLSDTQYF. The CDR3 region has the DNA TGTGCCAGCAGCTTACTTTCAGATACGCAGTATTTT.

This clone was detected only once. The rearrangement links TRBV5-1 to TRBJ2-1; 7 positions match TRBD2. The CDR3 length is 14 residues. The V gene's germline CDR1 is SGHRS and CDR2 YFSETQ. Trimming at V came to 2 bases and at J to 4 bases, leaving 3 bases not matched to a gene. CDR3 nucleotide sequence: TGCGCCAGCAGCTTAGCGGGGCCATACAATGAGCAGTTCTTC. This translates into CASSLAGPYNEQFF.

This clone showed up just once. V and J are TRBV5-6 and TRBJ2-7; D may be TRBD2 (7 bases). V was clipped by 4 bases and J by 3 bases, with 17 bases between them. The germline V gene has CDR1 SGHDT and CDR2 YYEEEE. There are 15 residues in the CDR3. This CDR3 is CASSGGGQGLYEQYF. In DNA, the CDR3 is TGTGCCAGCAGCGGGGGGGGGCAGGGTCTCTACGAGCAGTACTTC.

This clone was detected a few times. The J gene is TRBJ2-7, the V gene TRBV29-1; tentative D call: TRBD1 (6 bases). CDR3 size: 13 residues. V was cut by 6 bases and J by 0 bases, with 12 bases left in between. Germline CDR1 SQVTM, CDR2 ANQGSEA. This CDR3 reads CSVRTVHSYEQYF. The CDR3 DNA sequence: TGCAGCGTGAGGACAGTACACTCCTACGAGCAGTACTTC.

The chain is built from TRBV27 and TRBJ2-6, with D tentatively TRBD2 (6 bases). CDR3 length: 17 amino acids. Trimming shortened V by 2 bases and J by 2 bases, and 13 bases separated the two germline ends. CDR1 is MNHEY, CDR2 SMNVEV, per germline (reference sequence). The CDR3 protein is CASSLTGVEAGANVLTF. The DNA for the CDR3 is TGTGCCAGCAGTTTAACGGGGGTAGAGGCTGGGGCCAACGTCCTGACTTTC.

The V and J genes are TRBV7-2 and TRBJ2-1; tentative D call: TRBD2 (6 bases). The CDR3 totals 15 residues. Trimming cost V 3 bases and J 0 bases, with 9 bases left between them. CDR1 SGHTA and CDR2 FQGNSA come from the germline V gene. CDR3 DNA: TGTGCCAGCAGCTTCGGGAGTAGCTCCTACAATGAGCAGTTCTTC. Translated, it gives CASSFGSSSYNEQFF.

The J gene is TRBJ2-7, the V gene TRBV6-6; D is perhaps TRBD1 (6 bases). This CDR3 is 14 amino acids long. V shed 6 bases and J shed 0 bases, with 12 bases lying between them. In germline, CDR1 is MNHNY, CDR2 SVGAGI (reference sequence). The CDR3 DNA sequence: TGTGCCAGCAGCCAGGGACACTTCTCCTACGAGCAGTACTTC. It encodes CASSQGHFSYEQYF.

The rearrangement links TRBV6-7 to TRBJ1-5, with 9 bases that match TRBD1. TRBV6-7 counts as an open reading frame of uncertain function. V shed 4 bases, J shed 6 bases, and the junction held 7 bases outside the gene matches. The CDR3 covers 15 residues. This CDR3 reads CASSSGQGIGQPQHF. DNA for the CDR3: TGTGCCAGCAGTTCGGGACAGGGCATAGGTCAGCCCCAGCATTTT.

The J gene is TRBJ2-7, the V gene TRBV6-4; perhaps TRBD2 as D (5 bases). The CDR3 totals 13 residues. Trimming stripped 5 bases from V and 3 bases from J, with 11 bases between. Germline V gene lookup returns CDR1 MRHNA and CDR2 SNTAGT. As DNA, the CDR3 is TGTGCCAGCAGTTTGGGCGGAGGCTACGAGCAGTACTTC. It specifies CASSLGGGYEQYF.

The table lists this clone with a count of one. The CDR3 protein is CASSFTTGEEVYGYTF. The DNA for the CDR3 is TGTGCCAGCAGCTTCACAACAGGGGAGGAGGTCTATGGCTACACCTTC. The rearrangement links TRBV5-6 to TRBJ1-2, with 7 bases identical to TRBD1. V lost 2 bases and J lost 4; bases outside the gene matches: 11. Germline CDR1 SGHDT, CDR2 YYEEEE. The CDR3 length is 16 residues.

The chain combines TRBV7-9 with TRBJ2-2; D possibly matches TRBD1 or TRBD2 (6 bases each). V was shortened by 5 bases and J by 5 bases, with 15 bases between the two germline ends. Germline V gene lookup returns CDR1 SEHNR and CDR2 FQNEAQ (reference sequence). This CDR3 has 15 amino acids. CDR3 bases: TGTGCCAGCAGCCCCGGGGGCAGAGGGACCGGGGAGCTGTTTTTT. Amino acids: CASSPGGRGTGELFF. The full variable domain, rest sourced from reference TRBV7-9 and TRBJ2-2, is DTGVSQNPRHKITKRGQNVTFRCDPISEHNRLYWYRQTLGQGPEFLTYFQNEAQLEKSRLLSDRFSAERPKGSFSTLEIQRTEQGDSAMYLCASSPGGRGTGELFFGEGSRLTVL.

The chain joins TRBV28 to TRBJ1-3; D is ambiguous. The CDR3 runs to 15 residues. V lost 6 bases to trimming and J lost 3 bases, with 15 bases between them. CDR1 is MDHEN, CDR2 SYDVKM, per germline. CDR3 DNA: TGTGCCAGCAGCCTAGACTCGTCCGATGGAAACACCATATATTTT. Amino acid sequence: CASSLDSSDGNTIYF.

The chain joins TRBV5-6 to TRBJ2-1, with 16 nucleotides matching TRBD2. V dropped 4 bases and J dropped 9; count of bases not matched to a gene: 16. CDR3 length: 19 residues. In germline, CDR1 is SGHDT, CDR2 YYEEEE. For the CDR3, the DNA is TGTGCCAGCAGCCTTCCGGGACTAGCGGGAGGGCCGCGGGTTGGTGAGCAGTTCTTC. Encoded protein: CASSLPGLAGGPRVGEQFF.

The chain combines TRBV4-3 with TRBJ2-6; D not certain. In germline, CDR1 is LGHNA, CDR2 YSLEER. The V end lost 0 bases, the J end lost 0 bases, and 9 bases lay between the germline ends. This CDR3 region has 17 residues. In DNA form, the CDR3 reads TGCGCCAGCAGCCAAGATGTAGGGTTCTCTGGGGCCAACGTCCTGACTTTC. It encodes CASSQDVGFSGANVLTF.

The chain combines TRBV7-6 with TRBJ2-1; D possibly corresponds to TRBD1 (7 bases). Germline V CDR1 and CDR2: SGHVS, FNYEAQ. The length of the CDR3 is 17 residues. V was trimmed by 7 bases and J by 5 bases, leaving 24 bases between them. In nucleotides, the CDR3 is TGTGCCAGCACCCCACGAGGACAGGTTGGGGGGCACAATGAGCAGTTCTTC. This codes for CASTPRGQVGGHNEQFF.

Only a few counts were recorded for this clone. This CDR3 is CATSGSGTDTQYF. CDR3 DNA: TGTGCCACCTCAGGGTCGGGCACAGATACGCAGTATTTT. J is TRBJ2-3 and V is TRBV6-4; a weak D match, TRBD1 (5 bases). Germline CDR1 is MRHNA and CDR2 is SNTAGT. The length of the CDR3 is 13 residues. Trimming stripped 10 bases from V and 1 base from J, with 12 bases between.